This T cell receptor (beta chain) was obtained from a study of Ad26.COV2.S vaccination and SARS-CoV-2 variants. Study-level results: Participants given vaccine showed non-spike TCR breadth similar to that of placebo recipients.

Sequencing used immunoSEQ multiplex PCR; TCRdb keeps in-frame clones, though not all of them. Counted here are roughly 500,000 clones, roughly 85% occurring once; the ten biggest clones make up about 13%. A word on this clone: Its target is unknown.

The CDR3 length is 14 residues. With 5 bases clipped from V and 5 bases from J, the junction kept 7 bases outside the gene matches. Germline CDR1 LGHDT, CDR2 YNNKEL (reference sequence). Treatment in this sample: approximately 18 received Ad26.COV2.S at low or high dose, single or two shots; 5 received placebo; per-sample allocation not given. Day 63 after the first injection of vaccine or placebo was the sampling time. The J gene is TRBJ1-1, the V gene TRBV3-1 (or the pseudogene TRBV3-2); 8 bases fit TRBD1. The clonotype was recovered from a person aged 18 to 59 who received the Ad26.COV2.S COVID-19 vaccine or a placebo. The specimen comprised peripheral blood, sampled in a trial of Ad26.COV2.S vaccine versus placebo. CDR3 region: CASSNRGIGTEAFF. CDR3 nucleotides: TGTGCCAGCAGCAACAGGGGGATAGGGACTGAAGCTTTCTTT.